Below are 25 T cell receptor beta chains sequenced from a single sample in a study of technical replicates of blood from a few donors. Some clones are missing from TCRdb's copy, which holds only in-frame ones; the method was immunoSEQ multiplex PCR. The sample yields about 83,000 clones, 91% seen once. Sequenced material: T cells isolated from PBMCs. The receptors here all came from a human donor in good health.

A single count supports this clone. The V and J genes are TRBV19 and TRBJ2-7; possibly TRBD1 for D (6 bases). With 5 bases removed from V and 2 bases from J, the gap between germline ends came to 10 bases. This CDR3 spans 13 amino acids. Germline values: CDR1 LNHDA, CDR2 SQIVND (reference sequence). CDR3 DNA sequence: TGTGCCAGTAGTGGGACAAGAACCTACGAGCAGTACTTC. The encoded protein is CASSGTRTYEQYF. The whole variable domain, filled in from reference TRBV19 and TRBJ2-7, reads DGGITQSPKYLFRKEGQNVTLSCEQNLNHDAMYWYRQDPGQGLRLIYYSQIVNDFQKGDIAEGYSVSREKKESFPLTVTSAQKNPTAFYLCASSGTRTYEQYFGPGTRLTVT.

The V gene is TRBV28, the J gene TRBJ1-2; D not certain. The germline V and J ends were trimmed by 3 bases and 1 base, with 9 bases remaining between them. This CDR3 region has 14 residues. Germline-derived CDR1 and CDR2 are MDHEN and SYDVKM. The CDR3 DNA sequence: TGTGCCAGCAGTTTCCCAGGTTATAACTATGGCTACACCTTC. Amino acids: CASSFPGYNYGYTF.

The chain combines TRBV5-1 with TRBJ2-1; D possibly corresponds to TRBD2 (5 bases). Germline V gene data show CDR1 as SGHRS and CDR2 as YFSETQ. The CDR3 covers 15 residues. The V end lost 2 bases, the J end lost 0 bases, and 9 bases lay between the germline ends. The CDR3 protein is CASSLLGSSYNEQFF. The CDR3 DNA is TGCGCCAGCAGCTTACTAGGGAGCTCCTACAATGAGCAGTTCTTC.

For the CDR3, the DNA is TGTGCCACCCCGTGGACAGGGGGCGATGAGCAGCCCCAGCATTTT. This codes for CATPWTGGDEQPQHF. The chain is built from TRBV10-3 and TRBJ1-5; 11 nucleotides align to TRBD1. The junction had 12 bases not matched to a gene; V was cut back by 10 bases and J by 7 bases. This CDR3 region has 15 residues. Per germline, CDR1 ENHRY and CDR2 SYGVKD.

This rearrangement joins TRBV29-1 to TRBJ2-7; TRBD1 is a possible D gene (6 bases). CDR1 is SQVTM, CDR2 ANQGSEA, per germline. With 4 bases removed from V and 1 base from J, the gap between germline ends came to 11 bases. The CDR3 is made up of 13 amino acids. As DNA, the CDR3 is TGCAGCGTTGTACAGGGCACGTCCTACGAGCAGTACTTC. This translates into CSVVQGTSYEQYF.

The chain has TRBV10-3 and TRBJ1-2; 7 bases are a match to TRBD1. CDR1 and CDR2 from the germline V gene are ENHRY and SYGVKD. CDR3 size: 16 residues. J gave up 3 bases and V 4 bases, and 11 bases lay outside the gene matches. In DNA, the CDR3 is TGTGCCATCAGTGGAGAGATGAGGGGGCTCGACTATGGCTACACCTTC. Protein sequence: CAISGEMRGLDYGYTF.

This chain joins TRBV10-3 and TRBJ1-2; TRBD1 might be the D (5 bases). The CDR3 spans 12 residues. Germline assignment: CDR1 ENHRY and CDR2 SYGVKD. V lost 8 bases and J lost 5, with 12 bases in between. Written as DNA, the CDR3 is TGTGCCATCGCGGGGGGAGAATATGGCTACACCTTC. It yields the protein CAIAGGEYGYTF.

The gene calls are TRBV6-5 and TRBJ1-2; tentative D call: TRBD1 (6 bases). Per germline, CDR1 MNHEY and CDR2 SVGAGI. This CDR3 region has 14 residues. Trimming took off 6 bases at V and 3 bases at J, with 14 bases between the two ends. CDR3 coding DNA: TGTGCCAGCAGCCCCTCAGGGGATTACTATGGCTACACCTTC. It encodes CASSPSGDYYGYTF.

The chain combines TRBV6-1 with TRBJ2-5; 9 nucleotides agree with TRBD1. V was clipped by 2 bases and J by 1 base; unmatched bases: 2. The CDR3 is 15 residues long. Looked up from germline, CDR1 is MNHNS and CDR2 is SASEGT. CDR3: CASSEWDRVQETQYF. DNA for the CDR3: TGTGCCAGCAGTGAATGGGACAGGGTCCAAGAGACCCAGTACTTC.

On this clone: Germline and junction disagree at one end, which may indicate a read error. CDR3 nucleotide sequence: TGTGCCAGCAGGCCGACAGATTACACCGAAGCTTTCTTT. Translating it yields CASRPTDYTEAFF. V is TRBV11-1 and J is TRBJ1-1; perhaps TRBD1 as D (5 bases). The germline CDR1 and CDR2 sequences are SGHAT and FQDESV (reference sequence). This CDR3 has 13 amino acids.

The J gene is TRBJ2-5, the V gene TRBV7-2; no reliable D call. The V gene lost 1 base and the J gene lost 3 bases, with 9 bases spanning the gap. The CDR3 is made up of 14 amino acids. Germline-derived CDR1 and CDR2 are SGHTA and FQGNSA. CDR3 region: CASSLGREEETQYF. Written as DNA, the CDR3 is TGTGCCAGCAGCTTAGGAAGAGAGGAAGAGACCCAGTACTTC.

The chain joins TRBV7-3 to TRBJ2-1; 8 bases are a match to TRBD2. The CDR3 is made up of 17 amino acids. Germline V gene sequence: CDR1 SGHTA, CDR2 FQGTGA. V shed 6 bases and J 1 base; nucleotides not matched to a gene: 11. This CDR3 reads CASRAYSGNPSYNEQFF. CDR3 nucleotides: TGTGCCAGCAGAGCCTATAGCGGGAACCCTTCCTACAATGAGCAGTTCTTC. Variable domain in full (rest from reference TRBV7-3 and TRBJ2-1): GAGVSQTPSNKVTEKGKYVELRCDPISGHTALYWYRQSLGQGPEFLIYFQGTGAADDSGLPNDRFFAVRPEGSVSTLKIQRTERGDSAVYLCASRAYSGNPSYNEQFFGPGTRLTVL.

This sequence joins TRBV9 and TRBJ2-1, with 15 positions matching TRBD2. CDR3 size: 18 residues. The V and J ends lost 3 bases and 6 bases, in that order; junction bases with no gene match: 10. Germline V gene data show CDR1 as SGDLS and CDR2 as YYNGEE. The CDR3 DNA follows: TGTGCCAGCAGCGCCGGACTAGCGGGAGGGGGGTTGGGCAATGAGCAGTTCTTC. This translates into CASSAGLAGGGLGNEQFF.

This CDR3 reads CASSVDVAGVPGEQYF. The CDR3 nucleotides read TGTGCCAGCAGCGTAGATGTAGCGGGAGTCCCCGGCGAGCAGTACTTC. V gene TRBV9 combines with J gene TRBJ2-7; 9 nucleotides line up with TRBD2. The CDR3 sequence is 16 residues long. V was pared by 0 bases and J by 6 bases, with 10 bases of the junction left unmatched. In germline, CDR1 is SGDLS, CDR2 YYNGEE.

The chain is built from TRBV30 and TRBJ2-2; D is undetermined. Germline V gene sequence: CDR1 GTSNPN, CDR2 SVGIG (reference sequence). Trimming removed 4 bases at V and 3 bases at J, with 3 bases between. CDR3 length: 11 amino acids. The CDR3 nucleotides read TGTGCCTGGACGGACACCGGGGAGCTGTTTTTT. Translating gives CAWTDTGELFF.

This chain uses TRBV15 with TRBJ2-3, with 8 bases fitting TRBD1. CDR1 LNHNV and CDR2 YYDKDF come from the germline V gene (reference sequence). The length of the CDR3 is 17 residues. V was pared by 0 bases and J by 0 bases, with 5 bases of the junction left unmatched. This CDR3 is CATSRDLAGGSTDTQYF. Here the CDR3 DNA reads TGTGCCACCAGCAGAGATCTAGCAGGGGGCAGCACAGATACGCAGTATTTT.

CDR3 residues: CASSLDSSYNEQFF. CDR3 sequence (DNA): TGTGCCAGCAGCTTAGACAGCTCCTACAATGAGCAGTTCTTC. The chain is built from TRBV11-3 and TRBJ2-1; D ambiguous. From germline, CDR1 is SGHNT and CDR2 YENEEA. The CDR3 length is 14 residues. V was shortened by 0 bases and J by 0 bases, with 3 bases between the two germline ends. Together with reference TRBV11-3 and TRBJ2-1, the CDR3 gives the full variable domain: EAGVVQSPRYKIIEKKQPVAFWCNPISGHNTLYWYLQNLGQGPELLIRYENEEAVDDSQLPKDRFSAERLKGVDSTLKIQPAELGDSAVYLCASSLDSSYNEQFFGPGTRLTVL.

The V gene is TRBV7-6, the J gene TRBJ2-1; a possible D gene is TRBD2 (5 bases). This CDR3 comprises 15 residues. CDR1 SGHVS and CDR2 FNYEAQ come from the germline V gene. Trimming removed 5 bases at V and 4 bases at J, with 15 bases between. The CDR3 region has the DNA TGTGCCAGCAGCCCCCTTGTGGGAGTGTACAATGAGCAGTTCTTC. Its translation: CASSPLVGVYNEQFF.

The J gene is TRBJ2-3, the V gene TRBV9, with D possibly matching TRBD2 (5 bases). V was cut by 4 bases and J by 0 bases, with 15 bases left in between. Germline-derived CDR1 and CDR2 are SGDLS and YYNGEE. The CDR3 has 16 amino acids. The CDR3: CASSPQRSSSTDTQYF. CDR3 bases: TGTGCCAGCAGCCCCCAGCGGAGCTCTAGCACAGATACGCAGTATTTT.

This sequence joins TRBV5-4 and TRBJ2-7; 9 bases match TRBD1. J gave up 1 base and V 9 bases, and 8 bases lay outside the gene matches. Germline values: CDR1 SGHNT, CDR2 YYREEE (reference sequence). This CDR3 is built from 14 residues. Here the CDR3 DNA reads TGTGCCACCTCACTCGGACAGGGGTCCTACGAGCAGTACTTC. It encodes CATSLGQGSYEQYF.

The chain recombines TRBV15 with TRBJ1-1; D remains ambiguous. The length of the CDR3 is 16 residues. The V end lost 3 bases, the J end lost 1 base, and 15 bases lay between the germline ends. Germline V gene data show CDR1 as LNHNV and CDR2 as YYDKDF (reference sequence). CDR3 protein: CATSRNLGLSNTEAFF. As DNA, the CDR3 is TGTGCCACCAGCAGGAATCTAGGACTTTCGAACACTGAAGCTTTCTTT.

The CDR3 bases are TGTGCCAGCAGCCAAGACCTAGCGGGAGAAGCTGAGCAGTTCTTC. Translated, it gives CASSQDLAGEAEQFF. J is TRBJ2-1 and V is TRBV14; TRBD2 matches 10 bases. V lost 0 bases to trimming and J lost 9 bases; unmatched junction nucleotides: 5. CDR1 SGHDN and CDR2 FVKESK come from the germline V gene. This CDR3 is built from 15 residues. Variable domain in full (rest from reference TRBV14 and TRBJ2-1): EAGVTQFPSHSVIEKGQTVTLRCDPISGHDNLYWYRRVMGKEIKFLLHFVKESKQDESGMPNNRFLAERTGGTYSTLKVQPAELEDSGVYFCASSQDLAGEAEQFFGPGTRLTVL.

This clone was found once. CDR3 nucleotide sequence: TGTGCCAGCAGCCATCGGACTAGCGGGACCCAAGAGACCCAGTACTTC. Its translation is CASSHRTSGTQETQYF. The chain combines TRBV11-2 with TRBJ2-5; 12 bases are a match to TRBD2. CDR3 length equals 16 residues. Unmatched junction bases numbered 5, after V lost 5 bases and J lost 1 base. Looked up from germline, CDR1 is SGHAT and CDR2 is FQNNGV.

The rearrangement links TRBV6-1 to TRBJ1-5, with D possibly being TRBD1 (5 bases). Trimming removed 7 bases at V and 7 bases at J, with 14 bases between. This CDR3 region has 13 residues. Germline V gives CDR1 MNHNS, CDR2 SASEGT. CDR3 sequence (DNA): TGTGCCAGCACTTGGACATGGAACCAGCCCCAGCATTTT. Protein: CASTWTWNQPQHF.

The chain combines TRBV30 with TRBJ1-1; D not certain. Germline assignment: CDR1 GTSNPN and CDR2 SVGIG (reference sequence). The CDR3 is 12 amino acids. V lost 2 bases and J 1 base, leaving 5 bases between the germline ends. CDR3 DNA sequence: TGTGCCTGGAGTCCGAGGAACACTGAAGCTTTCTTT. This translates into CAWSPRNTEAFF.